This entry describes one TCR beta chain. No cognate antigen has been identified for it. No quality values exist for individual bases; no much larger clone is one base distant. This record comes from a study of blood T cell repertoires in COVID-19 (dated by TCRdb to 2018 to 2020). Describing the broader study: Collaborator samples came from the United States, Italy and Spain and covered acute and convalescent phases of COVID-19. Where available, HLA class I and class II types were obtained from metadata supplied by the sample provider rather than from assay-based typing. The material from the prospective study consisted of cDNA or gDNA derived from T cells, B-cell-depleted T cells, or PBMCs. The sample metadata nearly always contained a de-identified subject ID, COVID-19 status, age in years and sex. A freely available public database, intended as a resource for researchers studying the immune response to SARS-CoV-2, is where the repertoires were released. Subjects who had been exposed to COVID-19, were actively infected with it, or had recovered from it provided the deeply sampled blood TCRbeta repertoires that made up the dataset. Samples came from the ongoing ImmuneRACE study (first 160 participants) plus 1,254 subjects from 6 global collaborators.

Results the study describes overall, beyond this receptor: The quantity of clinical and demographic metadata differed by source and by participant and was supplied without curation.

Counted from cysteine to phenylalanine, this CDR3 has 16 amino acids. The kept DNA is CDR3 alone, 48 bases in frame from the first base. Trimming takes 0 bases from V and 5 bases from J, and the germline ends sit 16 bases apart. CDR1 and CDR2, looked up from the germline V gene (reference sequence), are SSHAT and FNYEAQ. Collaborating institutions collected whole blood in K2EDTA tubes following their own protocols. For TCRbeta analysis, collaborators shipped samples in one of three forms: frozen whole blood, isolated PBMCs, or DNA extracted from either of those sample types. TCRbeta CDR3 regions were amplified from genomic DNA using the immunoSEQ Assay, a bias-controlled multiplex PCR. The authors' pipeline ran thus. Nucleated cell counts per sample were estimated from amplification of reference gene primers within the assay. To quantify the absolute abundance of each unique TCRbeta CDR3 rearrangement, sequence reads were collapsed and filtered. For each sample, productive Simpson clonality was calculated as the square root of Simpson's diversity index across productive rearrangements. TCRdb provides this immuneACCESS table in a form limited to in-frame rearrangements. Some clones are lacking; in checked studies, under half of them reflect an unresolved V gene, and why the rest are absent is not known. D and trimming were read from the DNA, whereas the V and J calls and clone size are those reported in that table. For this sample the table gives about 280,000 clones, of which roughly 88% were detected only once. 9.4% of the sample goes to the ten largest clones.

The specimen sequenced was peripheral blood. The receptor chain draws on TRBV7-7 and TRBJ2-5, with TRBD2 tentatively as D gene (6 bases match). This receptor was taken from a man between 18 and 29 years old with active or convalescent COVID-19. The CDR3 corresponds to CASSLAEGLLGETQYF. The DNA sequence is TGTGCCAGCAGCTTAGCGGAGGGCCTTCTCGGGGAGACCCAGTACTTC.